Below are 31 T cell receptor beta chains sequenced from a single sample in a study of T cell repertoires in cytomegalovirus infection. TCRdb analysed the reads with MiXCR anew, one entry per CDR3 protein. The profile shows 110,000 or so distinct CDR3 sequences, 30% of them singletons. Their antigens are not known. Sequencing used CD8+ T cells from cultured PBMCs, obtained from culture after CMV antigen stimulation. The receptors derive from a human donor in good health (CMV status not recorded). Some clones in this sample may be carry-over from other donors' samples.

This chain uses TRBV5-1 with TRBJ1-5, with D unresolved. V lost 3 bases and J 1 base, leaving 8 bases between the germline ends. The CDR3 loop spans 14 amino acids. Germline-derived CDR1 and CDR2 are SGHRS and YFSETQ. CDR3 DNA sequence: TGCGCCAGCAGCTCGACGAAGAGCAATCAGCCCCAGCATTTT. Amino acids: CASSSTKSNQPQHF.

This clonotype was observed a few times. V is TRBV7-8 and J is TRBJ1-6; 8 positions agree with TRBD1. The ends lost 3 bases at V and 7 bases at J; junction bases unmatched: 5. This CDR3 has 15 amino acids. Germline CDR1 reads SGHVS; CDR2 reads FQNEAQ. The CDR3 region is CASSFDRGLNSPLHF. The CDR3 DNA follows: TGTGCCAGCAGCTTTGACAGGGGCTTGAATTCACCCCTCCACTTT. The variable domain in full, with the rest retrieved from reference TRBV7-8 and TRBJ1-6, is GAGVSQSPRYKVAKRGQDVALRCDPISGHVSLFWYQQALGQGPEFLTYFQNEAQLDKSGLPSDRFFAERPEGSVSTLKIQRTQQEDSAVYLCASSFDRGLNSPLHFGNGTRLTVT.

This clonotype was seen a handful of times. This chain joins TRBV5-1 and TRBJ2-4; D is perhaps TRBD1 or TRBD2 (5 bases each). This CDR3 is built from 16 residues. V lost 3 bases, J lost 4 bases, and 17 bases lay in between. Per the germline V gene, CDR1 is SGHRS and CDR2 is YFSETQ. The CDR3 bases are TGCGCCAGCAGCTCCCCCCGGGACGGGAAAAAAAACATTCAGTACTTC. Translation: CASSSPRDGKKNIQYF.

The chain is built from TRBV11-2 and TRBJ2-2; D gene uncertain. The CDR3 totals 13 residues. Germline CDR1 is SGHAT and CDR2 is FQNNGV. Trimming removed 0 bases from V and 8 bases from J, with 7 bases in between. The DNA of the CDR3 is TGTGCCAGCAGCTTAGATCCAAGAGGGGAGCTGTTTTTT. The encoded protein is CASSLDPRGELFF.

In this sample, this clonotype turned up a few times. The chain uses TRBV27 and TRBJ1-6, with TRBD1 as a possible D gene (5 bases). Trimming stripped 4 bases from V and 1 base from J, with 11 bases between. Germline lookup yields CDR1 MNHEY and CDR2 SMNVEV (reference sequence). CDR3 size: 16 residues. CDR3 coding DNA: TGTGCCAGCAGTTCCCTCAGGGAGTCCTATAATTCACCCCTCCACTTT. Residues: CASSSLRESYNSPLHF.

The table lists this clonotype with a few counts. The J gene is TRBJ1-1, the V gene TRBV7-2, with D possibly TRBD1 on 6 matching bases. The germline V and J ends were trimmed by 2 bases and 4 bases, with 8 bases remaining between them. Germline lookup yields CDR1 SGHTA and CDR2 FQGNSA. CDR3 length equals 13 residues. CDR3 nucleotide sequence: TGTGCCAGCAGCTTAAACAGGGCCACTGAAGCTTTCTTT. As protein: CASSLNRATEAFF.

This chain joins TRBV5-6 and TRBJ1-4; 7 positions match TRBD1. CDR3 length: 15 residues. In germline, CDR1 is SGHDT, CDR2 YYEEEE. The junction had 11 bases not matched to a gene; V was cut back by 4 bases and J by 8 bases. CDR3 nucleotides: TGTGCCAGCAGCCCGCGACAGGGCTTAGGCGAAAAACTGTTTTTT. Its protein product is CASSPRQGLGEKLFF. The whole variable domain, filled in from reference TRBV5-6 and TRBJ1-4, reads DAGVTQSPTHLIKTRGQQVTLRCSPKSGHDTVSWYQQALGQGPQFIFQYYEEEERQRGNFPDRFSGHQFPNYSSELNVNALLLGDSALYLCASSPRQGLGEKLFFGSGTQLSVL.

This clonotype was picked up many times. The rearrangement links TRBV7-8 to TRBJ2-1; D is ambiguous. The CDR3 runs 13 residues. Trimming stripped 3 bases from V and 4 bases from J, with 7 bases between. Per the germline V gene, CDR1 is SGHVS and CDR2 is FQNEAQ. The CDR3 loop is CASSLSRYNEQFF. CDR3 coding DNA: TGTGCCAGCAGCTTGTCTCGGTACAATGAGCAGTTCTTC.

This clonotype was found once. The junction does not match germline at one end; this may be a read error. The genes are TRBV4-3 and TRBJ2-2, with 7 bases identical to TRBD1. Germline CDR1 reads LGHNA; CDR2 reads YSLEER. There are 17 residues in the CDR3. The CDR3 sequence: CVSSHPGTANHTGELFF. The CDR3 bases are TGCGTCAGCAGCCACCCTGGGACAGCAAATCACACCGGGGAGCTGTTTTTT.

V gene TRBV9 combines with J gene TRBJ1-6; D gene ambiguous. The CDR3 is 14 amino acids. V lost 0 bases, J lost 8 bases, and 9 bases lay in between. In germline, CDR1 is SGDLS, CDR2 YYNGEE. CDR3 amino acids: CASSVVSEDSPLHF. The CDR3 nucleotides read TGTGCCAGCAGCGTAGTTTCCGAAGATTCACCCCTCCACTTT.

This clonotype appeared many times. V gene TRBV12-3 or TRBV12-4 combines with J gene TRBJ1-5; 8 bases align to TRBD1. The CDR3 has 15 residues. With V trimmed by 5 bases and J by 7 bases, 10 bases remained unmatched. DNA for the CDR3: TGTGCCAGCAGTACCAGGACAGGGATCGGGCAGCCCCAGCATTTT. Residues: CASSTRTGIGQPQHF.

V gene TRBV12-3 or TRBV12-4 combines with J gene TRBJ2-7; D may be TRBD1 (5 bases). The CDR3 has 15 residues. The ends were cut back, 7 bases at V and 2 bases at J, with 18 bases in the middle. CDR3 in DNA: TGTGCCAGCATCCAAAGTCAGGGTAACACCTACGAGCAGTACTTC. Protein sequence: CASIQSQGNTYEQYF.

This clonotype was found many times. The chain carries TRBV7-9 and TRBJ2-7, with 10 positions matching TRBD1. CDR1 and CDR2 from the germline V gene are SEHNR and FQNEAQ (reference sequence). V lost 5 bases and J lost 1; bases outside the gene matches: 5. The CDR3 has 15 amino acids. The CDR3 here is CASSTGTGESYEQYF. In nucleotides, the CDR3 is TGTGCCAGCAGCACCGGGACAGGGGAGTCCTACGAGCAGTACTTC.

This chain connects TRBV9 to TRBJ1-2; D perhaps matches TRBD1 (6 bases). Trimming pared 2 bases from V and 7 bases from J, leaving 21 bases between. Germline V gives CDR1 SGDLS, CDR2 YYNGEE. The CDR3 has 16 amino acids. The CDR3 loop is CASSVGSRGLTTGYTF. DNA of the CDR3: TGTGCCAGCAGCGTCGGTTCTCGGGGGCTAACAACTGGCTACACCTTC.

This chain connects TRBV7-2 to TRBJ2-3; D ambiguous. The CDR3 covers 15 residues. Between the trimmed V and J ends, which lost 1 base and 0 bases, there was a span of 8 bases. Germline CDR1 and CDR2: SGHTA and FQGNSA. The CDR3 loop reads CASSLGQHSTDTQYF. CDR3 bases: TGTGCCAGCAGCTTAGGACAACATAGCACAGATACGCAGTATTTT.

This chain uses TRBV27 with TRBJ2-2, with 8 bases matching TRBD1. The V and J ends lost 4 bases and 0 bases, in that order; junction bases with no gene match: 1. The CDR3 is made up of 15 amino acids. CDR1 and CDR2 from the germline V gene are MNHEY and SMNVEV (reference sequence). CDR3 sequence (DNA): TGTGCCAGCAGTTCAGGGGGCTCGAACACCGGGGAGCTGTTTTTT. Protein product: CASSSGGSNTGELFF.

The CDR3 region is CASSQGTDRGYGYTF. CDR3 nucleotides: TGTGCCAGCAGCCAAGGAACGGACAGGGGCTATGGCTACACCTTC. This sequence joins TRBV4-2 and TRBJ1-2; TRBD1 agrees at 9 bases. V shed 1 base and J 4 bases; nucleotides not matched to a gene: 4. Germline CDR1 reads LGHNA; CDR2 reads YNFKEQ. CDR3 size: 15 residues.

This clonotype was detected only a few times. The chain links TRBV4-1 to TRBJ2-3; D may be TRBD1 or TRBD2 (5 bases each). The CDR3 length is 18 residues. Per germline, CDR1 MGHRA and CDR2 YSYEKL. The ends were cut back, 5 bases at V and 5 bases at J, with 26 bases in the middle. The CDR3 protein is CASSARHPGPALGDTQYF. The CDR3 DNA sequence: TGCGCCAGCAGCGCAAGGCACCCGGGACCCGCGTTAGGAGATACGCAGTATTTT.

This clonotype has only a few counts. The CDR3: CASSGSGGRSYNEQFF. The CDR3 DNA is TGTGCCAGCAGCGGAAGCGGGGGCCGCTCCTACAATGAGCAGTTCTTC. The rearrangement links TRBV7-9 to TRBJ2-1, with TRBD2 identical over 8 bases. V trimming: 5 bases; J trimming: 0 bases; junction bases outside the gene matches: 6. Germline V gives CDR1 SEHNR, CDR2 FQNEAQ (reference sequence). The CDR3 runs to 16 residues.

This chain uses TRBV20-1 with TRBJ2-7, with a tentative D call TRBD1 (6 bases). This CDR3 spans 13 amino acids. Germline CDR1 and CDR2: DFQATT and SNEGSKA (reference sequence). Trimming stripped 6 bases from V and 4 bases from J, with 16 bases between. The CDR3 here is CSAIPRTDYEQYF. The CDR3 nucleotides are TGCAGTGCCATCCCCCGGACAGATTACGAGCAGTACTTC.

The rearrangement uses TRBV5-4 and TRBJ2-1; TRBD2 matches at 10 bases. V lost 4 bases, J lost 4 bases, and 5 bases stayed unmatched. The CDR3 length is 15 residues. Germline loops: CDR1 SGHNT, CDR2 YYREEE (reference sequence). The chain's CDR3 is CASSISGGGYNEQFF. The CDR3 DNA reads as TGTGCCAGCAGCATAAGCGGGGGGGGTTACAATGAGCAGTTCTTC. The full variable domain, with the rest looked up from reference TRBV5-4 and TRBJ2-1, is ETGVTQSPTHLIKTRGQQVTLRCSSQSGHNTVSWYQQALGQGPQFIFQYYREEENGRGNFPPRFSGLQFPNYSSELNVNALELDDSALYLCASSISGGGYNEQFFGPGTRLTVL.

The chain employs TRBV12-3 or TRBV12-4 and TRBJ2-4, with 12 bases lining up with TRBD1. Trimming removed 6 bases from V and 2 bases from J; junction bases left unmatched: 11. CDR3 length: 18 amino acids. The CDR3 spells CASSPLGTGGATKNIQYF. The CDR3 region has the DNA TGTGCCAGCAGCCCCCTAGGGACAGGGGGCGCTACCAAAAACATTCAGTACTTC.

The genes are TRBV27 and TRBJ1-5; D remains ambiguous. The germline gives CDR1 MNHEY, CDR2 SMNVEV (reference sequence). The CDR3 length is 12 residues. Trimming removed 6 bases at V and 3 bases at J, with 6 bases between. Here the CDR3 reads CASRGLNQPQHF. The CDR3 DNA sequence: TGTGCCAGCAGAGGACTCAATCAGCCCCAGCATTTT.

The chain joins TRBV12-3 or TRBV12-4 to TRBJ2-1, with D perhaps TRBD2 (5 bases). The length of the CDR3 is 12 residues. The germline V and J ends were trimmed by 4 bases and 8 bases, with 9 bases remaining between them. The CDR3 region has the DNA TGTGCCAGCAGTTCTAGCACCCATGAGCAGTTCTTC. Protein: CASSSSTHEQFF.

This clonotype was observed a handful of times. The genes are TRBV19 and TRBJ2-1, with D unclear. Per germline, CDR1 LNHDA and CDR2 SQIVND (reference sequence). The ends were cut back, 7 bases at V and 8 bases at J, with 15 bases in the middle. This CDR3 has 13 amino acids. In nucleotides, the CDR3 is TGTGCCAGTACACCCCGAGGATATGATGAGCAGTTCTTC. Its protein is CASTPRGYDEQFF.

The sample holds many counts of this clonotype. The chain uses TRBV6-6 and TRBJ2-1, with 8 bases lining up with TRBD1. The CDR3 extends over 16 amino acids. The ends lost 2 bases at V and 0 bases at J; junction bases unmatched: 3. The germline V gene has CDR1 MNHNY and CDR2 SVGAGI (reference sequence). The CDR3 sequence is CASSYGGQASYNEQFF. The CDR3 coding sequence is TGTGCCAGCAGTTACGGGGGACAGGCCTCCTACAATGAGCAGTTCTTC.

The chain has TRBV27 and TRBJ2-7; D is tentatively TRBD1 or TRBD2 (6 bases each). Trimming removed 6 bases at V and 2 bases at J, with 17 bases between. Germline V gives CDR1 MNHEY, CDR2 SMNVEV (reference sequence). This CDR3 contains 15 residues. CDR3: CASRGVGGRTYEQYF. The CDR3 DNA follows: TGTGCCAGCAGAGGGGTGGGGGGCCGCACCTACGAGCAGTACTTC.

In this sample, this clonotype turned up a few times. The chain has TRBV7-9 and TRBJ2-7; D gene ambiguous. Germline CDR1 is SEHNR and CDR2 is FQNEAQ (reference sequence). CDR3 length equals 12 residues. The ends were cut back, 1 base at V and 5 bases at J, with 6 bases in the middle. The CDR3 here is CASSLGGHEQYF. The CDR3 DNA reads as TGTGCCAGCAGCTTAGGAGGCCACGAGCAGTACTTC. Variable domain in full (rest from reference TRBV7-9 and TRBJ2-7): DTGVSQNPRHKITKRGQNVTFRCDPISEHNRLYWYRQTLGQGPEFLTYFQNEAQLEKSRLLSDRFSAERPKGSFSTLEIQRTEQGDSAMYLCASSLGGHEQYFGPGTRLTVT.

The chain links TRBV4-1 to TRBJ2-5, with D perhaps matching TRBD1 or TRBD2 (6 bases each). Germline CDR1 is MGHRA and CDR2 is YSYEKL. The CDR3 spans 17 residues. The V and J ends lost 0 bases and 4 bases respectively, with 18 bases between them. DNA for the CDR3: TGCGCCAGCAGCCAAGATCCGAGCTCGGGGGCGAGAGAGACCCAGTACTTC. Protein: CASSQDPSSGARETQYF.

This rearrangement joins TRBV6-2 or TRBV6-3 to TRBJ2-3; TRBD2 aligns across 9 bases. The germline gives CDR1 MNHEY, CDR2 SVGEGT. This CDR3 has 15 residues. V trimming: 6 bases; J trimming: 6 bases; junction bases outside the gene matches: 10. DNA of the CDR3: TGTGCCAGCAGCCTAAGAGCGGGGGGCCGGGATACGCAGTATTTT. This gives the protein CASSLRAGGRDTQYF.

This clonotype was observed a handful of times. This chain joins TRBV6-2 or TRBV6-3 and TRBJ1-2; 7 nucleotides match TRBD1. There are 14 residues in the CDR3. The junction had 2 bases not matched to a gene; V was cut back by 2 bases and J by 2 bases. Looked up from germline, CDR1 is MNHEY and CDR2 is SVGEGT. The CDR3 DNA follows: TGTGCCAGCAGTTACCCGGGACAGAACTATGGCTACACCTTC. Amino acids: CASSYPGQNYGYTF.